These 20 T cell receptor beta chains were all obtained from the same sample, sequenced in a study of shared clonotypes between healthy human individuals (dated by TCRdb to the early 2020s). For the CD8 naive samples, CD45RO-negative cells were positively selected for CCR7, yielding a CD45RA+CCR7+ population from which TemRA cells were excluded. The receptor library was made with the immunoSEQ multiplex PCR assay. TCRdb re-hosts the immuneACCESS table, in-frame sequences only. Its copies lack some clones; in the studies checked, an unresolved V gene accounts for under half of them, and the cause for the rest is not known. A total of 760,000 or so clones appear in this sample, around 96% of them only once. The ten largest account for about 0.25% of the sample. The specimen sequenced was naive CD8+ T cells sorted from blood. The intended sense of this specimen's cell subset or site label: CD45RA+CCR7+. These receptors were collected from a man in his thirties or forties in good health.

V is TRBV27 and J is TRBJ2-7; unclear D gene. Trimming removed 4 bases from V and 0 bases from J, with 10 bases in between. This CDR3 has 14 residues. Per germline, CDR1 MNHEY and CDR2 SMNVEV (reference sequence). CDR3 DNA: TGTGCCAGCAGTTCGGGCCCCCTCTCCTACGAGCAGTACTTC. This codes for CASSSGPLSYEQYF.

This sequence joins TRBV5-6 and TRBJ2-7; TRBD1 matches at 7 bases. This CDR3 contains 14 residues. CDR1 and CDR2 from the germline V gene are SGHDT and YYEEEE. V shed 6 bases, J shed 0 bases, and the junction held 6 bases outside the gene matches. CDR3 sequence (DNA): TGTGCCAGCACCCCAAACAGGGGCTCCTACGAGCAGTACTTC. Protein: CASTPNRGSYEQYF.

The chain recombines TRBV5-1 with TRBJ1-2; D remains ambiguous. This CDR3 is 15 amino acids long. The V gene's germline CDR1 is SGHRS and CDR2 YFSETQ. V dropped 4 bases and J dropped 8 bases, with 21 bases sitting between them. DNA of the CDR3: TGCGCCAGCAGCCCCCTCCCCGGTCGTGGAGGCGGCTACACCTTC. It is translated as CASSPLPGRGGGYTF.

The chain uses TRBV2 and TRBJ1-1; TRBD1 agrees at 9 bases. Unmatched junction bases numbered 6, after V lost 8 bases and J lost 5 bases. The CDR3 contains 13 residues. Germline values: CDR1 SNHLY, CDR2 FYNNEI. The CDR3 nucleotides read TGTGCCAGCTCACAGGGGGCGGGTACTGAAGCTTTCTTT. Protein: CASSQGAGTEAFF.

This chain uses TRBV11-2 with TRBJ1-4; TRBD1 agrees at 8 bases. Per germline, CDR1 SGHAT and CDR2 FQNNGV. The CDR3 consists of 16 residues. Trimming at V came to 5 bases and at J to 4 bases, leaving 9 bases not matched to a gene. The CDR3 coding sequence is TGTGCCAGCAGCCAAAGACAGGGGAGACTTAATGAAAAACTGTTTTTT. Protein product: CASSQRQGRLNEKLFF.

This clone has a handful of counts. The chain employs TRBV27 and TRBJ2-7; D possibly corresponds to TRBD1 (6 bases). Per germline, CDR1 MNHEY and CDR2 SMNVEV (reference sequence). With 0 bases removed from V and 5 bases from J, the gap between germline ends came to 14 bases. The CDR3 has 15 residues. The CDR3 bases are TGTGCCAGCAGTTTATCGGTCGGCCCAGGGGACGAGCAGTACTTC. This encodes CASSLSVGPGDEQYF.

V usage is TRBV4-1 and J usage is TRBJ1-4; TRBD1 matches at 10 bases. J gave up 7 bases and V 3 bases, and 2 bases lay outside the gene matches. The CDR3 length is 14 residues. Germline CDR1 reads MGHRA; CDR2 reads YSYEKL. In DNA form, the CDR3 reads TGCGCCAGCAGCCAGGGGACAGGGGCTGAAAAACTGTTTTTT. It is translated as CASSQGTGAEKLFF.

CDR3 protein: CASSPGVTYNEQFF. The CDR3 DNA reads TGTGCCAGCTCACCTGGAGTAACCTACAATGAGCAGTTCTTC. This chain links TRBV18 with TRBJ2-1; D gene unclear. V was shortened by 3 bases and J by 2 bases, with 8 bases between the two germline ends. There are 14 residues in the CDR3. The germline gives CDR1 KGHSH, CDR2 LQKENI.

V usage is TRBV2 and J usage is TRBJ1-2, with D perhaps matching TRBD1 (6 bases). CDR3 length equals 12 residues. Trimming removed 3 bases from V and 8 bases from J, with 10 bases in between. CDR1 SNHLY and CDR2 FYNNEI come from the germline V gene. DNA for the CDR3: TGTGCCAGCAGTGACAGGGGAGGGGGCTACACCTTC. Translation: CASSDRGGGYTF.

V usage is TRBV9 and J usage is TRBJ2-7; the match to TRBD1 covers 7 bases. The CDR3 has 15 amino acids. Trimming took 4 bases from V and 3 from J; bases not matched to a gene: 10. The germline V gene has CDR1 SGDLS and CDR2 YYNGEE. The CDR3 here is CASSPRQGISYEQYF. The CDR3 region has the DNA TGTGCCAGCAGCCCCAGACAGGGCATAAGCTACGAGCAGTACTTC.

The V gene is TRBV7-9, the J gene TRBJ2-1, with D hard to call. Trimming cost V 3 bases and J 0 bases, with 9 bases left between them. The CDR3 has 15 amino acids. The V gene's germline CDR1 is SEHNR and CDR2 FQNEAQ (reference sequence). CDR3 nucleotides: TGTGCCAGCAGCTTTGACTTCTCCTCCTACAATGAGCAGTTCTTC. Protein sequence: CASSFDFSSYNEQFF.

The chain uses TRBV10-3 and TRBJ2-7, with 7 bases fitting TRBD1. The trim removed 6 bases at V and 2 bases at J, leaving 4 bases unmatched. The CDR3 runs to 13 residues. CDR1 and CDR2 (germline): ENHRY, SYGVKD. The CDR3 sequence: CAISWDSAYEQYF. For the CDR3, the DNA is TGTGCCATCAGCTGGGACAGCGCCTACGAGCAGTACTTC.

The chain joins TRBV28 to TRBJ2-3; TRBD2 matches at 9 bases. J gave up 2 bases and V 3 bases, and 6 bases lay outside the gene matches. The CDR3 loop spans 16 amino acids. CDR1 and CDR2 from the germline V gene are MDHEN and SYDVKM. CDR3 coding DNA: TGTGCCAGCAGTTTTGTACTAGCGGGCTCCACAGATACGCAGTATTTT. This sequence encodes CASSFVLAGSTDTQYF.

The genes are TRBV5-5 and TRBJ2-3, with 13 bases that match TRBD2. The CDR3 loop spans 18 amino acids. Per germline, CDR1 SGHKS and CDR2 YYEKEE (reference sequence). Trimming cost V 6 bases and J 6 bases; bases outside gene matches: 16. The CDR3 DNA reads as TGTGCCAGCACCACCAACGGACTAGCGGGGGCGGGAGCGGATACGCAGTATTTT. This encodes CASTTNGLAGAGADTQYF.

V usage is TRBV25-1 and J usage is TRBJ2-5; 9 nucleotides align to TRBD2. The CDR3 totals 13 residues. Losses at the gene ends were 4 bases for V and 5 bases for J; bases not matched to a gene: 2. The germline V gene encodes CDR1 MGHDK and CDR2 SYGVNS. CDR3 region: CASSAGLAETQYF. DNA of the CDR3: TGTGCCAGCAGTGCGGGACTAGCTGAGACCCAGTACTTC.

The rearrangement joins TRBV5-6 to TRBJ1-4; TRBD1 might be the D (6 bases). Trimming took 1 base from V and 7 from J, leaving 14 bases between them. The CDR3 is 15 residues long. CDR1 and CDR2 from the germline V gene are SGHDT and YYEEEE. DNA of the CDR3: TGTGCCAGCAGCTTGCTAGGGGGAGAAAGTGAAAAACTGTTTTTT. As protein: CASSLLGGESEKLFF.

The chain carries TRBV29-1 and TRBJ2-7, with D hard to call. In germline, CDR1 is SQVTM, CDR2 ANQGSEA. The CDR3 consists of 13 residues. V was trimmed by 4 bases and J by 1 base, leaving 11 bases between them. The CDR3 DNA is TGCAGCGTTGCCTACACAGATTCCTACGAGCAGTACTTC. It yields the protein CSVAYTDSYEQYF.

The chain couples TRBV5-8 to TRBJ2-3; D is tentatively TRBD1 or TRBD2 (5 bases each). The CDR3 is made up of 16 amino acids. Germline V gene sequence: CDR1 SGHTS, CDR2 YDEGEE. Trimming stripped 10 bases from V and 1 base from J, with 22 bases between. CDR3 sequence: CAGRGGRGAGTDTQYF. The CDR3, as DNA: TGTGCCGGGCGAGGAGGCCGTGGGGCGGGCACAGATACGCAGTATTTT.

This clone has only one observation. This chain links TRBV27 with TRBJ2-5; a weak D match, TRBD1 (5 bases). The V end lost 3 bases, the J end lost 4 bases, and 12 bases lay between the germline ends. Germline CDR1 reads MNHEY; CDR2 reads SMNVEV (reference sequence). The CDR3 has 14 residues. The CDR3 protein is CASSFSGLLETQYF. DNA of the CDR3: TGTGCCAGCAGTTTCTCAGGGCTTCTAGAGACCCAGTACTTC.

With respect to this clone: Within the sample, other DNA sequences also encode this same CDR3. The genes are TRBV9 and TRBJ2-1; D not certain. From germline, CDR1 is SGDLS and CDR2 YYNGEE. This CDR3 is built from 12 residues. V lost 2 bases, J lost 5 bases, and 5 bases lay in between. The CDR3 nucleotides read TGTGCCAGCAGCGTGGACGACAATGAGCAGTTCTTC. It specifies CASSVDDNEQFF.